This TCR beta chain emerged from a study of blood T cells in healthy people across ages. Study outcomes and limitations: Higher diversity, along with more naive CD4+ cells, distinguished long-lived donors from aged donors. Unsorted PBMC input precluded a conclusive naive versus antigen-experienced comparison.

Peripheral blood was drawn, about 9.1 milliliters per donor. With a J-beta primer mix and a sample-barcoded 5' primer, a second PCR ran about 7 to 12 cycles. Sequencing of every sample gave 3 million or more CDR3-containing paired-end reads. TCRdb processed the 5' RACE reads anew with MiXCR; each CDR3 protein has one entry. The data show 730,000 or so distinct CDR3 sequences, with roughly 43% seen just once and 25% to 30% held by the top ten. A remark on this clonotype: No antigen is known for it.

Specimen: blood. This TCR was recovered from a man older than 75 in good health.

The CDR3 nucleotides are TGTGCCAGCAGCCAAGCAGGATCGAGGGGGTACGAGCAGTACTTC. Its protein is CASSQAGSRGYEQYF. The rearrangement links TRBV3-1 to TRBJ2-5, with D perhaps matching TRBD1 (6 bases). Matching the DNA end better, TRBJ2-7 makes the J call doubtful. The CDR3 totals 15 residues. From germline, CDR1 is LGHDT and CDR2 YNNKEL (reference sequence).